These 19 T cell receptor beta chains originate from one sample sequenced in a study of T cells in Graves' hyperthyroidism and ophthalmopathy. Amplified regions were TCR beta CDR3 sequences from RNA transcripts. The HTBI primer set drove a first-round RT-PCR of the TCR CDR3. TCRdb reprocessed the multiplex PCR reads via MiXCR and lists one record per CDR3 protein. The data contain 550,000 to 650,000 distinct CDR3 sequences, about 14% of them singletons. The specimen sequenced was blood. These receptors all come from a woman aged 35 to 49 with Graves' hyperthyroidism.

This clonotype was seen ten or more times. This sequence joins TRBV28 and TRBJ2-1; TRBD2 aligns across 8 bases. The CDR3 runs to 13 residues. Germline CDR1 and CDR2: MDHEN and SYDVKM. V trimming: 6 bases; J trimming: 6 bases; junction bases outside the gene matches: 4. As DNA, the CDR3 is TGTGCCAGCAGGGTGAGCGGGAGCAATGAGCAGTTCTTC. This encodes CASRVSGSNEQFF.

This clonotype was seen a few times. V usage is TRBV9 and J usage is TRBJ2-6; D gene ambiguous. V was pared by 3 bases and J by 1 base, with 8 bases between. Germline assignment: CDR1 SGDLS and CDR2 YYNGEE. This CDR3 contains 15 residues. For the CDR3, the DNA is TGTGCCAGCAGCGGACCCGGTTCTGGGGCCAACGTCCTGACTTTC. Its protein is CASSGPGSGANVLTF.

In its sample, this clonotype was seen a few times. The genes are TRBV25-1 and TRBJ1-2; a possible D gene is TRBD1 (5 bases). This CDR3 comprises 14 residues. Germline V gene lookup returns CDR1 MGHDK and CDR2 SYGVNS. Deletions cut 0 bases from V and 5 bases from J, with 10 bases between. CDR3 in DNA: TGTGCCAGCAGTGAATATGAGACAGCTTATGGCTACACCTTC. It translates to CASSEYETAYGYTF.

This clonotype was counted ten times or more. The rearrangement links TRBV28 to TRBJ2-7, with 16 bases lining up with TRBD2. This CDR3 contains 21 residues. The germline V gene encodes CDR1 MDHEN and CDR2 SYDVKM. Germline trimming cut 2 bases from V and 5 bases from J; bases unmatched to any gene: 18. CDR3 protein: CASSLRIGGTSGRVGLDEQYF. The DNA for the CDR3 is TGTGCCAGCAGTTTAAGGATTGGGGGGACTAGCGGGAGGGTGGGTCTTGACGAGCAGTACTTC. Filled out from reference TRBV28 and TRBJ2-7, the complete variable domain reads DVKVTQSSRYLVKRTGEKVFLECVQDMDHENMFWYRQDPGLGLRLIYFSYDVKMKEKGDIPEGYSVSREKKERFSLILESASTNQTSMYLCASSLRIGGTSGRVGLDEQYFGPGTRLTVT.

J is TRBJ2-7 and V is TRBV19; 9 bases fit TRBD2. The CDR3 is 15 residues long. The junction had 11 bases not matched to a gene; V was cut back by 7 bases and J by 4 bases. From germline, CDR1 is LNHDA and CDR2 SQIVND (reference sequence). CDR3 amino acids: CASTIGIGLAYEQYF. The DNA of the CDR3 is TGTGCCAGTACCATAGGGATCGGACTAGCGTACGAGCAGTACTTC. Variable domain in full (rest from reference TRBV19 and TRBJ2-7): DGGITQSPKYLFRKEGQNVTLSCEQNLNHDAMYWYRQDPGQGLRLIYYSQIVNDFQKGDIAEGYSVSREKKESFPLTVTSAQKNPTAFYLCASTIGIGLAYEQYFGPGTRLTVT.

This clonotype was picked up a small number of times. The CDR3 region has the DNA TGCGCCAGCAGCTTTGGGCAGAGGACAGATACGCAGTATTTT. Its protein is CASSFGQRTDTQYF. The chain is built from TRBV5-1 and TRBJ2-3; D remains unclear. V shed 2 bases and J shed 3 bases, with 10 bases lying between them. The CDR3 runs to 14 residues. Germline CDR1 is SGHRS and CDR2 is YFSETQ.

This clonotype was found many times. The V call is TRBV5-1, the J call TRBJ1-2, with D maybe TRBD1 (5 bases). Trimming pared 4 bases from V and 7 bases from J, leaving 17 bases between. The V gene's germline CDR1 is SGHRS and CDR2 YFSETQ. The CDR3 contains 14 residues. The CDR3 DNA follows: TGCGCCAGCAGCCCCGGGGACGACGCTTTTGGCTACACCTTC. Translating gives CASSPGDDAFGYTF.

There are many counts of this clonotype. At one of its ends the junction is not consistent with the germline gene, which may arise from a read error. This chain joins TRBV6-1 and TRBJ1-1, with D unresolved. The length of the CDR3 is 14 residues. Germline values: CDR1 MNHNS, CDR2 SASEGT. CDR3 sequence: CATSEGSVSTEAFF. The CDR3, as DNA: TGTGCCACCAGTGAAGGTTCGGTCAGCACTGAAGCTTTCTTT.

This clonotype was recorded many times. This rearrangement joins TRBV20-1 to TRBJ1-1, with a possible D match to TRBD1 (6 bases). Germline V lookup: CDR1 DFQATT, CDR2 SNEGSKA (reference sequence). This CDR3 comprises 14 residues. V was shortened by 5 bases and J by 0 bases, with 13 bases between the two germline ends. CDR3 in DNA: TGCAGTGCTTACCAGGGGACTATGAACACTGAAGCTTTCTTT. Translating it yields CSAYQGTMNTEAFF.

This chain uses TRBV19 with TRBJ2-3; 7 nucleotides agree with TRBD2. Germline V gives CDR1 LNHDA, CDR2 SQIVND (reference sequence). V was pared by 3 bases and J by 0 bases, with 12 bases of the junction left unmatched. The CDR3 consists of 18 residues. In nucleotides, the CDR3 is TGTGCCAGTAGTATCAGTTTGGCTAGCGGTTCTAGCACAGATACGCAGTATTTT. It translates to CASSISLASGSSTDTQYF. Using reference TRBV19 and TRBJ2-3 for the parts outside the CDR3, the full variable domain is DGGITQSPKYLFRKEGQNVTLSCEQNLNHDAMYWYRQDPGQGLRLIYYSQIVNDFQKGDIAEGYSVSREKKESFPLTVTSAQKNPTAFYLCASSISLASGSSTDTQYFGPGTRLTVL.

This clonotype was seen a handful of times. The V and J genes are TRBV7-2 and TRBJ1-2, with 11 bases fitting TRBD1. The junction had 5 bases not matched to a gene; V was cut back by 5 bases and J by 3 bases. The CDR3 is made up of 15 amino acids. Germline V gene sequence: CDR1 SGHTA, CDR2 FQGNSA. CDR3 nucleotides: TGTGCCAGCAGCGGAGGACAGGGGGCTGACTATGGCTACACCTTC. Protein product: CASSGGQGADYGYTF.

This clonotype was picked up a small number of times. DNA of the CDR3: TGTGCCAGCTCACCGGTCGGGGGCGCGGTCTCTGGGGCCAACGTCCTGACTTTC. This gives the protein CASSPVGGAVSGANVLTF. This chain connects TRBV18 to TRBJ2-6; D may be TRBD1 or TRBD2 (6 bases each). V lost 3 bases to trimming and J lost 0 bases, with 15 bases between them. The CDR3 is made up of 18 amino acids. Germline lookup yields CDR1 KGHSH and CDR2 LQKENI.

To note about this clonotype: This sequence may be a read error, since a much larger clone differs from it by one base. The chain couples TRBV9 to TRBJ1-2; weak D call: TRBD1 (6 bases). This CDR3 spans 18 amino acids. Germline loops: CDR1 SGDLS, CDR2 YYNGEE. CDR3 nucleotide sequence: TGTGCCGGCAGCGCCGCTTCGGGGGCCGCCTTTCGATATTATGGCTACACCTTC. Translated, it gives CAGSAASGAAFRYYGYTF.

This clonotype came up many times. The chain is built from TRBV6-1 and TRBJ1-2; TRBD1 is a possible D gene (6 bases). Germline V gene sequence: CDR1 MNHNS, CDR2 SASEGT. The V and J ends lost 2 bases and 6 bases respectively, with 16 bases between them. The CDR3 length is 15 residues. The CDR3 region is CASSEIGRGQHGYTF. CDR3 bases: TGTGCCAGCAGTGAAATTGGCAGGGGCCAGCATGGCTACACCTTC.

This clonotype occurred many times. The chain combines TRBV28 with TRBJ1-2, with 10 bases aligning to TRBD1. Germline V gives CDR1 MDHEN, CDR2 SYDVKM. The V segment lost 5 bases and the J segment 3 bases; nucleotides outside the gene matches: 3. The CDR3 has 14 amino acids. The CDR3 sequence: CASSPGTGDYGYTF. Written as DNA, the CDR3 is TGTGCCAGCAGTCCCGGGACAGGGGACTATGGCTACACCTTC.

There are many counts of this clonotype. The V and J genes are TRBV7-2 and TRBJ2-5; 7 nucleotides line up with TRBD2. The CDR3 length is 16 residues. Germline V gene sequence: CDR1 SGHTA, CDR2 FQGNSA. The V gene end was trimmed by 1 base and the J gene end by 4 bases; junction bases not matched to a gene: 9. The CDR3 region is CASSLGVGGPGETQYF. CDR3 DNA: TGTGCCAGCAGCTTAGGGGTGGGAGGGCCGGGAGAGACCCAGTACTTC.

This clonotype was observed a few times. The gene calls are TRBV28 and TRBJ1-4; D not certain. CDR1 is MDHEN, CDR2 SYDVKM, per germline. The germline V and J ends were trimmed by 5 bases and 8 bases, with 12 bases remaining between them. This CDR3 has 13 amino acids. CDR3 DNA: TGTGCCAGCAGTCCCGGGAAAGCCGAAAAACTGTTTTTT. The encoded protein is CASSPGKAEKLFF.

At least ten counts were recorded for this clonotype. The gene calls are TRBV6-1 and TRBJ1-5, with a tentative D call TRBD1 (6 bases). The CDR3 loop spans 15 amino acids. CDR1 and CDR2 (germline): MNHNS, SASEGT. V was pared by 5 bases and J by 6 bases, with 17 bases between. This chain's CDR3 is CASSSTTGNGQPQHF. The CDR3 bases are TGTGCCAGCAGTTCGACCACAGGGAACGGTCAGCCCCAGCATTTT.

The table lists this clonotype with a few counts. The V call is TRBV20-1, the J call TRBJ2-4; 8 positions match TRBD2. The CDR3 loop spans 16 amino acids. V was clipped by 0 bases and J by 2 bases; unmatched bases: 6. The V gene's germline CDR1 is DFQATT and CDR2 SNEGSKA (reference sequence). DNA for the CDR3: TGCAGTGCTAGAGACCTTAGCGGGGCCTCCAAAAACATTCAGTACTTC. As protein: CSARDLSGASKNIQYF.